A selection of T cell receptor beta chains follows, all from one sample in a study of sequential checkpoint blockade in melanoma. Clones were sequenced by immunoSEQ multiplex PCR, and TCRdb holds only the in-frame ones, with some missing. The profile covers about 27,000 clones, with over 60% appearing a single time and over 20% taken by the ten largest. The specimen was CD8+ T cells sorted from blood (inferred from file names), collected from a patient given nivolumab and ipilimumab in sequence. All receptors derive from a human donor with melanoma. Each CDR3 is given with its conserved first and last residue. Fields, in order: D gene, clone size, J gene, V gene, CDR3 DNA, CDR3 protein. D genes are given only for firm matches. Only part of the rows carry a size: once, few, many, or a class if the clone is expanded.

d_gene: TRBD1; abundance: few; j_gene: TRBJ1-2; v_gene: TRBV19; CDR3nt: TGTGCCAGTAGCCTTACTTCGACAGGGGGAAATGGCTACACCTTC; CDR3aa: CASSLTSTGGNGYTF
d_gene: TRBD2; abundance: -; j_gene: TRBJ2-2; v_gene: TRBV4-3; CDR3nt: TGCGCCAGCAGCCAAGAAGTACTAGCGGGAGGTTCTGGGGAGCTGTTTTTT; CDR3aa: CASSQEVLAGGSGELFF
d_gene: TRBD2; abundance: -; j_gene: TRBJ2-3; v_gene: TRBV5-8; CDR3nt: TGTGCCAGCAGCTTACTGGCGGGAGCTAGCACAGATACGCAGTATTTT; CDR3aa: CASSLLAGASTDTQYF
d_gene: TRBD1; abundance: -; j_gene: TRBJ2-3; v_gene: TRBV4-1; CDR3nt: TGCGCCAGCAGCCAAGGACAGGGCGGGAGCACAGATACGCAGTATTTT; CDR3aa: CASSQGQGGSTDTQYF
d_gene: -; abundance: few; j_gene: TRBJ2-2; v_gene: TRBV6-4; CDR3nt: TGTGCCAGCAGTGATAGTTCGGCCGGGGAGCTGTTTTTT; CDR3aa: CASSDSSAGELFF
d_gene: -; abundance: once; j_gene: TRBJ2-7; v_gene: TRBV6-5; CDR3nt: TGTGCCAGCAGTTTCGGGACTGACTACGAGCAGTACTTC; CDR3aa: CASSFGTDYEQYF
d_gene: -; abundance: -; j_gene: TRBJ1-2; v_gene: TRBV29-1; CDR3nt: TGCAGCGTTGTAAGCAGGGTGAACGGCTACACCTTC; CDR3aa: CSVVSRVNGYTF
d_gene: -; abundance: -; j_gene: TRBJ2-7; v_gene: TRBV4-3; CDR3nt: TGCGCCAGCAGCCAGGGGCAGTTAGCCTACGAGCAGTACTTC; CDR3aa: CASSQGQLAYEQYF
d_gene: -; abundance: -; j_gene: TRBJ2-7; v_gene: TRBV10-2; CDR3nt: TGCGCCAGCAGTGAGTGGGAGACAGGAACCTACGAGCAGTACTTC; CDR3aa: CASSEWETGTYEQYF
d_gene: -; abundance: -; j_gene: TRBJ1-2; v_gene: TRBV5-1; CDR3nt: TGCGCCAGCAGCTCACCCACCGAGACAGAGGAAAACTATGGCTACACCTTC; CDR3aa: CASSSPTETEENYGYTF
d_gene: -; abundance: -; j_gene: TRBJ1-1; v_gene: TRBV27; CDR3nt: TGTGCCAGCGGGATAGGGGCGAACACTGAAGCTTTCTTT; CDR3aa: CASGIGANTEAFF
d_gene: -; abundance: once; j_gene: TRBJ1-6; v_gene: TRBV4-3; CDR3nt: TGCGCCAGCAGCCAAAGACAGGAATATGATTCACCCCTCCACTTT; CDR3aa: CASSQRQEYDSPLHF
d_gene: -; abundance: -; j_gene: TRBJ1-4; v_gene: TRBV5-5; CDR3nt: TGTGCCAGCAGCGTGGGGCGGAGATATGCAACTAATGAAAAACTGTTTTTT; CDR3aa: CASSVGRRYATNEKLFF
d_gene: -; abundance: -; j_gene: TRBJ2-1; v_gene: TRBV9; CDR3nt: TGTGCCAGCAGCGTAGGTCACCCGGGAGTGCCGTTCTTC; CDR3aa: CASSVGHPGVPFF
d_gene: -; abundance: medium-sized; j_gene: TRBJ2-5; v_gene: TRBV6-5; CDR3nt: TGTGCCAGCAGTTCGTCCGAGACCGGGGTGACCCAGTACTTC; CDR3aa: CASSSSETGVTQYF
d_gene: TRBD2; abundance: -; j_gene: TRBJ2-7; v_gene: TRBV18; CDR3nt: TGTGCCAGCTCACCCTCTAGCGGGAGGCTCGAGCAGTACTTC; CDR3aa: CASSPSSGRLEQYF
d_gene: -; abundance: -; j_gene: TRBJ2-7; v_gene: TRBV4-2; CDR3nt: TGTGCCAGCAGCAGTACTGGGGAGTACGAGCAGTACTTC; CDR3aa: CASSSTGEYEQYF
d_gene: -; abundance: -; j_gene: TRBJ2-7; v_gene: TRBV14; CDR3nt: TGTGCCAGCAGCCAAGACTCTCACACTACCTACGAGCAGTACTTC; CDR3aa: CASSQDSHTTYEQYF
d_gene: -; abundance: -; j_gene: TRBJ1-1; v_gene: TRBV29-1; CDR3nt: TGCAGCGGCCGCGGGGGCGCGAACACTGAAGCTTTCTTT; CDR3aa: CSGRGGANTEAFF
d_gene: -; abundance: -; j_gene: TRBJ2-4; v_gene: TRBV28; CDR3nt: TGTGCCAGCAGTTTTCGGGGGGCCGGGGGCAAAAACATTCAGTACTTC; CDR3aa: CASSFRGAGGKNIQYF
d_gene: -; abundance: -; j_gene: TRBJ1-2; v_gene: TRBV5-6; CDR3nt: TGTGCCAGCAGCTTGGGGACACATGGCTACACCTTC; CDR3aa: CASSLGTHGYTF
d_gene: -; abundance: -; j_gene: TRBJ1-2; v_gene: TRBV30; CDR3nt: TGTGCCTGGAGTGTTGGGACTGGAGCTAACTATGGCTACACCTTC; CDR3aa: CAWSVGTGANYGYTF
d_gene: TRBD2; abundance: few; j_gene: TRBJ2-1; v_gene: TRBV7-8; CDR3nt: TGTGCCAGCAGCCCAACTAGCGGGGGGGGTAATGAGCAGTTCTTC; CDR3aa: CASSPTSGGGNEQFF
d_gene: TRBD2; abundance: -; j_gene: TRBJ2-2; v_gene: TRBV27; CDR3nt: TGTGCCAGCAGCGCCCTCACTAGCGCCGGGGAGCTGTTTTTT; CDR3aa: CASSALTSAGELFF
d_gene: -; abundance: -; j_gene: TRBJ1-2; v_gene: TRBV19; CDR3nt: TGTGCCAGTAGTAACTCTGATGGCTACACCTTC; CDR3aa: CASSNSDGYTF
d_gene: TRBD1; abundance: few; j_gene: TRBJ1-4; v_gene: TRBV4-3; CDR3nt: TGCGCCAGCAGCTCCCGGGACAGTACTAATGAAAAACTGTTTTTT; CDR3aa: CASSSRDSTNEKLFF
d_gene: TRBD1; abundance: -; j_gene: TRBJ2-7; v_gene: TRBV9; CDR3nt: TGTGCCAGCAGCGTGGACGGGACAGGGGGCTACGAGCAGTACTTC; CDR3aa: CASSVDGTGGYEQYF
d_gene: TRBD1; abundance: -; j_gene: TRBJ1-3; v_gene: TRBV16; CDR3nt: TGTGCCAGCAGCCCCGAGACAGGGATCTCTGGAAACACCATATATTTT; CDR3aa: CASSPETGISGNTIYF
d_gene: -; abundance: -; j_gene: TRBJ1-1; v_gene: TRBV7-9; CDR3nt: TGTGCCAGCAGCTTAGCCGGGGGGACATTGAACACTGAAGCTTTCTTT; CDR3aa: CASSLAGGTLNTEAFF
d_gene: TRBD1; abundance: -; j_gene: TRBJ1-1; v_gene: TRBV27; CDR3nt: TGTGCCAGCAGTCTACAGGGGGGACTATACACTGAAGCTTTCTTT; CDR3aa: CASSLQGGLYTEAFF
d_gene: TRBD2; abundance: -; j_gene: TRBJ2-4; v_gene: TRBV2; CDR3nt: TGTGCCAGCAGCCCAAGGGCTCTAGCGGGGGGCGAAAACATTCAGTACTTC; CDR3aa: CASSPRALAGGENIQYF
d_gene: -; abundance: -; j_gene: TRBJ1-2; v_gene: TRBV9; CDR3nt: TGTGCCAGCAGCGACTTGGGGGGGTTGCGTGGCTACACCTTC; CDR3aa: CASSDLGGLRGYTF
d_gene: -; abundance: -; j_gene: TRBJ2-3; v_gene: TRBV28; CDR3nt: TGTGCCAGCAGTTTAGGAGCTAGCACAGATACGCAGTATTTT; CDR3aa: CASSLGASTDTQYF
d_gene: TRBD1; abundance: few; j_gene: TRBJ1-4; v_gene: TRBV11-2; CDR3nt: TGTGCCAGCAGCTTAGATACTCCGGGACAGCCAACTAATGAAAAACTGTTTTTT; CDR3aa: CASSLDTPGQPTNEKLFF
d_gene: -; abundance: -; j_gene: TRBJ1-1; v_gene: TRBV27; CDR3nt: TGTGCCAGCAGTGTCCAACCCCAGGGGCACACTGAAGCTTTCTTT; CDR3aa: CASSVQPQGHTEAFF
d_gene: TRBD1; abundance: once; j_gene: TRBJ2-3; v_gene: TRBV5-1; CDR3nt: TGCGCCAGCAGCTGGGGTTTAGAGGGGGCCATAACAGATACGCAGTATTTT; CDR3aa: CASSWGLEGAITDTQYF
d_gene: TRBD2; abundance: -; j_gene: TRBJ2-1; v_gene: TRBV2; CDR3nt: TGTGCCAATAGCGGGTTGAGCTCCTACAATGAGCAGTTCTTC; CDR3aa: CANSGLSSYNEQFF
d_gene: -; abundance: once; j_gene: TRBJ2-7; v_gene: TRBV4-3; CDR3nt: TGCGCCAGCAGCCCCCGACTCCTGCTAAGCGAGCAGTACTTC; CDR3aa: CASSPRLLLSEQYF
d_gene: TRBD2; abundance: -; j_gene: TRBJ2-1; v_gene: TRBV27; CDR3nt: TGTGCCAGCAGTCCATCTAGCGGGAGGTTTTACAATGAGCAGTTCTTC; CDR3aa: CASSPSSGRFYNEQFF
d_gene: TRBD2; abundance: -; j_gene: TRBJ2-2; v_gene: TRBV5-1; CDR3nt: TGCGCCAGCAGGTCGTTAGCGGGAGTTGTCGGGGAGCTGTTTTTT; CDR3aa: CASRSLAGVVGELFF
d_gene: TRBD2; abundance: -; j_gene: TRBJ2-1; v_gene: TRBV6-1; CDR3nt: TGTGCCAGCAGCGGGCTAGCGGATAATGAGCAGTTCTTC; CDR3aa: CASSGLADNEQFF
d_gene: TRBD2; abundance: -; j_gene: TRBJ2-3; v_gene: TRBV19; CDR3nt: TGTGCCAGTAGTATTTATAGCGGGGGCACAGATACGCAGTATTTT; CDR3aa: CASSIYSGGTDTQYF
d_gene: -; abundance: once; j_gene: TRBJ1-5; v_gene: TRBV6-1; CDR3nt: TGTGCCAGCAGTGAAGACTTCCTCCGGGACTATAGCAATCAGCCCCAGCATTTT; CDR3aa: CASSEDFLRDYSNQPQHF
d_gene: -; abundance: -; j_gene: TRBJ1-1; v_gene: TRBV27; CDR3nt: TGTGCCAGCAGTTTAGTGGGGGCGCACACTGAAGCTTTCTTT; CDR3aa: CASSLVGAHTEAFF
d_gene: -; abundance: -; j_gene: TRBJ1-6; v_gene: TRBV13; CDR3nt: TGTGCCAGCAGCTCAAGCGGGCAAATCTATAATTCACCCCTCCACTTT; CDR3aa: CASSSSGQIYNSPLHF
d_gene: TRBD2; abundance: -; j_gene: TRBJ2-7; v_gene: TRBV4-2; CDR3nt: TGTGCCAGCAGGGGATATATTAGCGGGACCTACGAGCAGTACTTC; CDR3aa: CASRGYISGTYEQYF
d_gene: TRBD2; abundance: once; j_gene: TRBJ2-7; v_gene: TRBV27; CDR3nt: TGTGCCAGCAGTTTAGCCCCAGCGGGGGCCTACGAGCAGTACTTC; CDR3aa: CASSLAPAGAYEQYF
d_gene: -; abundance: -; j_gene: TRBJ2-3; v_gene: TRBV29-1; CDR3nt: TGCAGCTATTCCCTAGGGGCCACAGATACGCAGTATTTT; CDR3aa: CSYSLGATDTQYF
d_gene: -; abundance: -; j_gene: TRBJ1-6; v_gene: TRBV27; CDR3nt: TGTGCCAGCAGTCTAGCCGGTCGGGGGGCGGGACTCCACTTT; CDR3aa: CASSLAGRGAGLHF
d_gene: -; abundance: -; j_gene: TRBJ2-7; v_gene: TRBV4-3; CDR3nt: TGCGCCAGCAGCCAAGATCGGGGTAACTCCTACGAGCAGTACTTC; CDR3aa: CASSQDRGNSYEQYF
d_gene: -; abundance: -; j_gene: TRBJ2-1; v_gene: TRBV4-2; CDR3nt: TGTGCCAGCAGAACAGGGAATGAGCAGTTCTTC; CDR3aa: CASRTGNEQFF
d_gene: -; abundance: -; j_gene: TRBJ1-2; v_gene: TRBV5-6; CDR3nt: TGTGCCAGCAGCCTACTGGACAGCTACTATGGCTACACCTTC; CDR3aa: CASSLLDSYYGYTF
d_gene: TRBD2; abundance: -; j_gene: TRBJ2-7; v_gene: TRBV7-3; CDR3nt: TGTGCCAGCAGCTTAATTGATAGCGGGAGGGACGAGCAGTACTTC; CDR3aa: CASSLIDSGRDEQYF
d_gene: TRBD2; abundance: -; j_gene: TRBJ2-1; v_gene: TRBV4-3; CDR3nt: TGCGCCAGCAGCCAAGAGCGACTAGCGGAATACAATGAGCAGTTCTTC; CDR3aa: CASSQERLAEYNEQFF
d_gene: -; abundance: -; j_gene: TRBJ2-5; v_gene: TRBV5-1; CDR3nt: TGCGCCAGCAGCTTGGGTATCGGGTCCCAAGAGACCCAGTACTTC; CDR3aa: CASSLGIGSQETQYF
d_gene: TRBD1; abundance: -; j_gene: TRBJ2-7; v_gene: TRBV7-6; CDR3nt: TGTGCCAGCAGCTTAGGGCAGGGGGCAGGGTACGAGCAGTACTTC; CDR3aa: CASSLGQGAGYEQYF
d_gene: -; abundance: once; j_gene: TRBJ1-1; v_gene: TRBV9; CDR3nt: TGTGCCAGCAGCGTAGTACAGGGGAACACTGAAGCTTTCTTT; CDR3aa: CASSVVQGNTEAFF